The 23 T cell receptor beta chains below were found in one sample sequenced in a study of identical twins. Using its own MiXCR run on the 5' RACE reads, TCRdb lists one record per CDR3 protein. The sample carries 400,000 to 550,000 distinct CDR3 sequences, more than 20% recorded once. The sample was also reused in another study, on T cells expressing NK-cell markers.

Source material: CD4+ T cells sorted from blood. These receptors were taken from a woman under 30 in good health.

This chain uses TRBV29-1 with TRBJ2-2; TRBD1 matches 8 bases. V dropped 7 bases and J dropped 7; count of bases not matched to a gene: 8. The CDR3 spans 13 residues. From germline, CDR1 is SQVTM and CDR2 ANQGSEA. The CDR3 DNA follows: TGCAGCGCTAAGACAGGGGAAGTCGGGGAGCTGTTTTTT. Translated, it gives CSAKTGEVGELFF.

This clonotype was counted only a few times. This chain joins TRBV14 and TRBJ2-1, with 10 bases aligning to TRBD1. The CDR3 covers 19 residues. Trimming took 1 base from V and 3 from J; bases not matched to a gene: 12. Looked up from germline, CDR1 is SGHDN and CDR2 is FVKESK. The CDR3 region has the DNA TGTGCCAGCAGCCAAGGGTGGGGAACCGGGACAGGGGTCTACAATGAGCAGTTCTTC. As protein: CASSQGWGTGTGVYNEQFF.

The chain employs TRBV6-2 or TRBV6-3 and TRBJ2-1; D tentatively fits TRBD1 or TRBD2 (5 bases each). The CDR3 totals 13 residues. Germline V lookup: CDR1 MNHEY, CDR2 SVGEGT. The germline V and J ends were trimmed by 6 bases and 2 bases, with 8 bases remaining between them. The CDR3 sequence is CASRGPPYNEQFF. The CDR3 DNA reads as TGTGCCAGCAGGGGACCACCCTACAATGAGCAGTTCTTC.

This chain joins TRBV4-1 and TRBJ2-7; D is ambiguous. V was shortened by 0 bases and J by 3 bases, with 6 bases between the two germline ends. Germline V gene lookup returns CDR1 MGHRA and CDR2 YSYEKL. This CDR3 region has 13 residues. The CDR3 reads CASSQDTNYEQYF. CDR3 coding DNA: TGCGCCAGCAGCCAAGATACGAACTACGAGCAGTACTTC.

The chain recombines TRBV20-1 with TRBJ1-1, with TRBD1 identical over 7 bases. The ends lost 6 bases at V and 5 bases at J; junction bases unmatched: 12. The germline V gene encodes CDR1 DFQATT and CDR2 SNEGSKA (reference sequence). The length of the CDR3 is 14 residues. Written as DNA, the CDR3 is TGCAGTGCCCCACGACCGCAACAGGGGACTGAAGCTTTCTTT. It specifies CSAPRPQQGTEAFF.

The J gene is TRBJ2-3, the V gene TRBV7-8; no clear D. The CDR3 totals 12 residues. Per germline, CDR1 SGHVS and CDR2 FQNEAQ. The V gene lost 1 base and the J gene lost 7 bases, with 6 bases spanning the gap. The CDR3 spells CASSLGIYTQYF. The CDR3 region has the DNA TGTGCCAGCAGCTTAGGCATCTATACGCAGTATTTT. Together with reference TRBV7-8 and TRBJ2-3, the CDR3 gives the full variable domain: GAGVSQSPRYKVAKRGQDVALRCDPISGHVSLFWYQQALGQGPEFLTYFQNEAQLDKSGLPSDRFFAERPEGSVSTLKIQRTQQEDSAVYLCASSLGIYTQYFGPGTRLTVL.

In its sample, this clonotype was seen a few times. DNA of the CDR3: TGCGCCAGTGGGCTCGAAGGAAGCCTCAAGGGAGAGACCCAGTACTTC. It yields the protein CASGLEGSLKGETQYF. The gene calls are TRBV5-1 and TRBJ2-5; no clear D. The CDR3 is 16 residues long. V lost 8 bases to trimming and J lost 4 bases, with 24 bases between them. Germline CDR1 reads SGHRS; CDR2 reads YFSETQ. Full variable domain (rest looked up from reference TRBV5-1 and TRBJ2-5): KAGVTQTPRYLIKTRGQQVTLSCSPISGHRSVSWYQQTPGQGLQFLFEYFSETQRNKGNFPGRFSGRQFSNSRSEMNVSTLELGDSALYLCASGLEGSLKGETQYFGPGTRLLVL.

The chain joins TRBV20-1 to TRBJ2-3; TRBD2 agrees at 10 bases. CDR1 is DFQATT and CDR2 is SNEGSKA in the germline V gene (reference sequence). The CDR3 covers 16 residues. After removal of 1 base from V and 2 bases from J, the junction contained 6 bases not matched to a gene. Here the CDR3 DNA reads TGCAGTGCTAGAGTCCCTAGCGGGGGTGTCACAGATACGCAGTATTTT. It specifies CSARVPSGGVTDTQYF.

There are a few counts of this clonotype. This chain links TRBV12-3 or TRBV12-4 with TRBJ2-3; D is undetermined. V was clipped by 5 bases and J by 0 bases, with 9 bases between them. This CDR3 comprises 14 residues. The CDR3 sequence is CASSPPPSTDTQYF. In DNA, the CDR3 is TGTGCCAGCAGTCCCCCCCCAAGCACAGATACGCAGTATTTT.

V and J are TRBV9 and TRBJ1-1; D not resolved. The CDR3 sequence is 15 residues long. The V gene's germline CDR1 is SGDLS and CDR2 YYNGEE. The V end lost 3 bases, the J end lost 3 bases, and 15 bases lay between the germline ends. Here the CDR3 reads CASSDLHGADTEAFF. The CDR3 DNA follows: TGTGCCAGCAGCGACCTACATGGAGCGGACACTGAAGCTTTCTTT.

CDR3 sequence: CASSLQQGALTDTQYF. CDR3 DNA: TGTGCCAGCAGCCTACAACAGGGGGCACTCACAGATACGCAGTATTTT. This chain links TRBV4-2 with TRBJ2-3; 9 nucleotides line up with TRBD1. V was clipped by 4 bases and J by 2 bases; unmatched bases: 7. The CDR3 length is 16 residues. Germline-derived CDR1 and CDR2 are LGHNA and YNFKEQ.

In its sample, this clonotype was seen many times. This chain links TRBV4-3 with TRBJ2-3; no definite D call. Germline-derived CDR1 and CDR2 are LGHNA and YSLEER. The CDR3 is 19 amino acids. Trimming pared 4 bases from V and 0 bases from J, leaving 23 bases between. In DNA form, the CDR3 reads TGCGCCAGCAGCCCGGAGCTAGTCCCTCCTTACATTAGCACAGATACGCAGTATTTT. Its translation: CASSPELVPPYISTDTQYF.

Points on this clonotype: One junction end disagrees with the germline gene, perhaps due to a read error. V is TRBV20-1 and J is TRBJ2-1, with D perhaps assigned TRBD1 or TRBD2 (6 bases each). CDR3 length: 16 amino acids. The germline CDR1 and CDR2 sequences are DFQATT and SNEGSKA (reference sequence). The CDR3 sequence: CCASEPSGQGRGGQFF. CDR3 in DNA: TGCTGTGCTAGCGAACCCTCGGGGCAGGGGAGAGGTGGGCAGTTCTTC.

The DNA for the CDR3 is TGCAGTGCTAGACCAGGGCTCAACTATGGCTACACCTTC. This sequence encodes CSARPGLNYGYTF. The rearrangement joins TRBV20-1 to TRBJ1-2; perhaps TRBD1 as D (5 bases). Per germline, CDR1 DFQATT and CDR2 SNEGSKA (reference sequence). This CDR3 spans 13 amino acids. The V end lost 2 bases, the J end lost 2 bases, and 9 bases lay between the germline ends.

This clonotype showed up many times. V and J are TRBV7-9 and TRBJ1-5; no reliable D call. Trimming pared 1 base from V and 3 bases from J, leaving 10 bases between. This CDR3 comprises 15 residues. From germline, CDR1 is SEHNR and CDR2 FQNEAQ (reference sequence). CDR3 in amino acids: CASSLGSGINQPQHF. The CDR3 DNA sequence: TGTGCCAGCAGCTTAGGCAGTGGAATCAATCAGCCCCAGCATTTT.

There are many counts of this clonotype. J is TRBJ1-1 and V is TRBV27; the match to TRBD1 covers 10 bases. The V gene end was trimmed by 6 bases and the J gene end by 4 bases; junction bases not matched to a gene: 2. The CDR3 is 13 residues long. Germline V gene sequence: CDR1 MNHEY, CDR2 SMNVEV (reference sequence). The DNA for the CDR3 is TGTGCCAGCAGGGGACAGGGGCGCACTGAAGCTTTCTTT. This translates into CASRGQGRTEAFF.

This clonotype was detected many times. This chain links TRBV7-2 with TRBJ2-2, with TRBD1 as a possible D gene (5 bases). Between the trimmed V and J ends, which lost 2 bases and 7 bases, there was a span of 14 bases. CDR1 is SGHTA and CDR2 is FQGNSA in the germline V gene. The CDR3 consists of 15 residues. The CDR3 DNA reads as TGTGCCAGCAGCTTATTCCCCAGGGCGAACGGGGAGCTGTTTTTT. Protein: CASSLFPRANGELFF.

The rearrangement links TRBV5-5 to TRBJ2-1, with D perhaps matching TRBD2 (6 bases). The CDR3 loop spans 14 amino acids. Germline CDR1 reads SGHKS; CDR2 reads YYEKEE (reference sequence). Trimming removed 4 bases at V and 3 bases at J, with 11 bases between. CDR3 sequence reads: CASSNRDFYNEQFF. CDR3 sequence (DNA): TGTGCCAGCAGCAACCGGGACTTCTACAATGAGCAGTTCTTC.

Only a few counts were recorded for this clonotype. The chain uses TRBV3-1 and TRBJ1-4; tentative D call: TRBD1 (5 bases). With 1 base removed from V and 5 bases from J, the gap between germline ends came to 8 bases. Germline V lookup: CDR1 LGHDT, CDR2 YNNKEL (reference sequence). The length of the CDR3 is 14 residues. The CDR3 DNA is TGTGCCAGCAGCCAAGTAGGGGCAAATGAAAAACTGTTTTTT. Protein sequence: CASSQVGANEKLFF. The full variable domain, rest sourced from reference TRBV3-1 and TRBJ1-4, is DTAVSQTPKYLVTQMGNDKSIKCEQNLGHDTMYWYKQDSKKFLKIMFSYNNKELIINETVPNRFSPKSPDKAHLNLHINSLELGDSAVYFCASSQVGANEKLFFGSGTQLSVL.

The chain couples TRBV6-1 to TRBJ1-1; 10 nucleotides agree with TRBD1. The germline V gene encodes CDR1 MNHNS and CDR2 SASEGT. This CDR3 is 16 amino acids long. After removal of 6 bases from V and 0 bases from J, the junction contained 7 bases not matched to a gene. The CDR3 sequence is CASRPRTGGMNTEAFF. In nucleotides, the CDR3 is TGTGCCAGCAGGCCTCGGACAGGGGGAATGAACACTGAAGCTTTCTTT.

This clonotype was seen a few times. V is TRBV11-3 and J is TRBJ1-6; perhaps TRBD1 as D (5 bases). There are 14 residues in the CDR3. Germline CDR1 reads SGHNT; CDR2 reads YENEEA. V lost 4 bases and J lost 8, with 12 bases in between. In DNA, the CDR3 is TGTGCCAGCAGCTCGCTGGGGGTTTATTCACCCCTCCACTTT. Amino acid sequence: CASSSLGVYSPLHF.

This clonotype was seen only a few times. The CDR3 loop reads CATSTRQGGNEQYF. CDR3 bases: TGTGCCACCAGCACCCGACAGGGCGGGAACGAGCAGTACTTC. The rearrangement uses TRBV15 and TRBJ2-7, with D possibly TRBD1 on 7 matching bases. This CDR3 has 14 residues. Trimming left V 4 bases short and J 5 bases short, with 15 bases between. Looked up from germline, CDR1 is LNHNV and CDR2 is YYDKDF (reference sequence).

Many counts were recorded for this clonotype. The chain has TRBV11-2 and TRBJ1-3; 7 nucleotides agree with TRBD1. The J segment lost 0 bases and the V segment lost 5 bases, leaving 4 bases of the junction unmatched. CDR3 length equals 15 residues. CDR1 and CDR2 (germline): SGHAT, FQNNGV. The CDR3 is CASSTGQISGNTIYF. CDR3 coding DNA: TGTGCCAGCAGCACGGGACAGATCTCTGGAAACACCATATATTTT.